Below, 14 T cell receptor beta chains from the same sample are listed, as sequenced in a study of cytomegalovirus exposure and HLA in healthy donors. Assay: immunoSEQ multiplex PCR; the TCRdb copy retains only in-frame clones and omits some. The data show about 130,000 clones, with roughly 79% seen just once and roughly 27% held by the top ten. Sequencing was carried out using PBMCs. The receptors were sampled from a young man in good health and CMV-seropositive.

The chain couples TRBV18 to TRBJ1-5; D is perhaps TRBD1 (6 bases). Germline V gene data show CDR1 as KGHSH and CDR2 as LQKENI. V was trimmed by 2 bases and J by 1 base, leaving 12 bases between them. CDR3 length: 16 residues. The CDR3 nucleotides are TGTGCCAGCTCACCAGTCAGGGGTCTGAGCAATCAGCCCCAGCATTTT. It specifies CASSPVRGLSNQPQHF. Looking up the rest from reference TRBV18 and TRBJ1-5 gives the full variable domain: NAGVMQNPRHLVRRRGQEARLRCSPMKGHSHVYWYRQLPEEGLKFMVYLQKENIIDESGMPKERFSAEFPKEGPSILRIQQVVRGDSAAYFCASSPVRGLSNQPQHFGDGTRLSIL.

This clone was seen a single time. V usage is TRBV9 and J usage is TRBJ2-7; possibly TRBD1 for D (6 bases). This CDR3 has 15 amino acids. Germline CDR1 and CDR2: SGDLS and YYNGEE. The V end was cut by 0 bases, the J end by 0 bases, with 10 bases between. The CDR3 protein is CASSVEQGSSYEQYF. The CDR3 region has the DNA TGTGCCAGCAGCGTAGAACAGGGCTCCTCCTACGAGCAGTACTTC.

In regard to this clone: The sample contains more than one DNA sequence encoding this CDR3. This sequence joins TRBV18 and TRBJ1-1, with 11 positions matching TRBD1. This CDR3 comprises 14 residues. Germline assignment: CDR1 KGHSH and CDR2 LQKENI. J lost 4 bases, V lost 4 bases, and 2 bases had no gene match. DNA for the CDR3: TGTGCCAGCTCACGGGGACAGGGGGGCACTGAAGCTTTCTTT. It encodes CASSRGQGGTEAFF.

The chain recombines TRBV4-3 with TRBJ2-5; D is perhaps TRBD1 (5 bases). Between the trimmed V and J ends, which lost 0 bases and 3 bases, there was a span of 8 bases. CDR1 and CDR2 from the germline V gene are LGHNA and YSLEER. The CDR3 is made up of 14 amino acids. CDR3 protein: CASSQEGREETQYF. The CDR3 region has the DNA TGCGCCAGCAGCCAAGAGGGCAGGGAAGAGACCCAGTACTTC.

J is TRBJ1-5 and V is TRBV14; D unresolved. Germline values: CDR1 SGHDN, CDR2 FVKESK. The CDR3 sequence is 12 residues long. V was clipped by 1 base and J by 7 bases, with 5 bases between them. The CDR3 DNA follows: TGTGCCAGCAGCCAAGCTTTACAGCCCCAGCATTTT. Translation: CASSQALQPQHF.

This clone has only a few counts. The genes are TRBV5-1 and TRBJ2-5; 7 positions agree with TRBD2. Germline values: CDR1 SGHRS, CDR2 YFSETQ. J gave up 0 bases and V 4 bases, and 3 bases lay outside the gene matches. This CDR3 contains 14 residues. The CDR3 reads CASSPGTNQETQYF. The CDR3 nucleotides are TGCGCCAGCAGCCCCGGGACTAACCAAGAGACCCAGTACTTC.

The rearrangement joins TRBV7-9 to TRBJ2-3; possible D gene TRBD2, 5 bases. Germline lookup yields CDR1 SEHNR and CDR2 FQNEAQ (reference sequence). With 4 bases removed from V and 7 bases from J, the gap between germline ends came to 12 bases. The CDR3 is 13 residues long. The CDR3 DNA sequence: TGTGCCAGCAGCTATCCTCCCGGGAATACGCAGTATTTT. Its protein product is CASSYPPGNTQYF.

In its sample, this clone was seen once. The genes are TRBV10-3 and TRBJ2-5, with 11 nucleotides matching TRBD2. This CDR3 is built from 15 residues. The V gene's germline CDR1 is ENHRY and CDR2 SYGVKD. V was clipped by 6 bases and J by 2 bases; unmatched bases: 5. CDR3 residues: CAISPSSGGQETQYF. The CDR3 region has the DNA TGTGCCATCAGCCCCTCTAGCGGGGGGCAAGAGACCCAGTACTTC.

This chain joins TRBV5-1 and TRBJ1-1, with TRBD1 matching 7 bases. There are 14 residues in the CDR3. The ends lost 3 bases at V and 10 bases at J; junction bases unmatched: 12. The germline V gene has CDR1 SGHRS and CDR2 YFSETQ. The DNA of the CDR3 is TGCGCCAGCAGCTCGGAGGGGGCCCTGGGAGGAGCTTTCTTT. Encoded protein: CASSSEGALGGAFF. The whole variable domain, filled in from reference TRBV5-1 and TRBJ1-1, reads KAGVTQTPRYLIKTRGQQVTLSCSPISGHRSVSWYQQTPGQGLQFLFEYFSETQRNKGNFPGRFSGRQFSNSRSEMNVSTLELGDSALYLCASSSEGALGGAFFGQGTRLTVV.

J is TRBJ2-7 and V is TRBV27; D is possibly TRBD2 (5 bases). The CDR3 has 15 residues. Germline-derived CDR1 and CDR2 are MNHEY and SMNVEV (reference sequence). Trimming shortened V by 0 bases and J by 0 bases, and 9 bases separated the two germline ends. The CDR3 loop reads CASSLSAGDSYEQYF. In DNA form, the CDR3 reads TGTGCCAGCAGTTTATCCGCCGGGGACTCCTACGAGCAGTACTTC.

V is TRBV5-4 and J is TRBJ1-1; 7 bases map to TRBD1. The CDR3 runs 16 residues. Losses at the gene ends were 3 bases for V and 0 bases for J; bases not matched to a gene: 8. Germline loops: CDR1 SGHNT, CDR2 YYREEE (reference sequence). In nucleotides, the CDR3 is TGTGCCAGCAGCTGGGATCGACAGGGAGTGAACACTGAAGCTTTCTTT. It is translated as CASSWDRQGVNTEAFF. Complete variable domain (other parts from reference TRBV5-4 and TRBJ1-1): ETGVTQSPTHLIKTRGQQVTLRCSSQSGHNTVSWYQQALGQGPQFIFQYYREEENGRGNFPPRFSGLQFPNYSSELNVNALELDDSALYLCASSWDRQGVNTEAFFGQGTRLTVV.

The J gene is TRBJ1-1, the V gene TRBV4-2; D gene uncertain. CDR3 size: 14 residues. CDR1 LGHNA and CDR2 YNFKEQ come from the germline V gene. Trimming took 6 bases from V and 1 from J, leaving 12 bases between them. For the CDR3, the DNA is TGTGCCAGCAGAGTGGGAGGGTCGAACACTGAAGCTTTCTTT. Translation: CASRVGGSNTEAFF.

This clone has at least ten counts. The rearrangement joins TRBV27 to TRBJ2-3; TRBD2 matches at 8 bases. The V segment lost 4 bases and the J segment 4 bases; nucleotides outside the gene matches: 4. CDR1 MNHEY and CDR2 SMNVEV come from the germline V gene (reference sequence). CDR3 length: 14 residues. The CDR3 here is CASSSGGPADTQYF. The CDR3 DNA reads TGTGCCAGCAGTTCGGGAGGGCCAGCAGATACGCAGTATTTT.

The V and J genes are TRBV5-4 and TRBJ2-5, with TRBD1 matching 7 bases. V trimming: 2 bases; J trimming: 0 bases; junction bases outside the gene matches: 7. The CDR3 length is 16 residues. Germline V gene lookup returns CDR1 SGHNT and CDR2 YYREEE (reference sequence). The CDR3 is CASSFSTGTYQETQYF. The CDR3 DNA reads as TGTGCCAGCAGCTTTTCGACAGGGACGTACCAAGAGACCCAGTACTTC.